This T cell receptor beta chain was identified during a study of blood T cell repertoires in COVID-19. This clone turned up a few times. The germline CDR1 and CDR2 sequences are DFQATT and SNEGSKA (reference sequence). This CDR3 is 14 amino acids long. Trimming pared 3 bases from V and 8 bases from J, leaving 19 bases between. Clones were read by immunoSEQ multiplex PCR, and TCRdb kept only the in-frame ones, dropping some. The sample includes 150,000 to 200,000 clones, 60% to 80% of them seen just once. V is TRBV20-1 and J is TRBJ1-2; tentative D call: TRBD1 (5 bases). The source material was peripheral blood. The clonotype was recovered from a woman aged 65 to 85 with acute or convalescent COVID-19. The CDR3 DNA sequence: TGCAGTGCTAGTCGTCAGGGCTCCCTATTGGGCTACACCTTC. This encodes CSASRQGSLLGYTF.